This is a list of T cell receptor beta chains from one sample in a study of T cell repertoires in cytomegalovirus infection. TCRdb fed the reads into MiXCR, producing one record per CDR3 protein. The sample has approximately 240,000 distinct CDR3 sequences, approximately 13% seen once; the top ten hold 1.5% to 2%. The specimen sequenced was PBMCs. The receptors were sampled from a human donor in good health (CMV status not recorded). Some clones in this sample may be carry-over from other donors' samples. Both conserved end residues are part of each CDR3. The D gene is left open where the match is weak. The size entry is marked missing in some rows and otherwise reads once, few, many or a size class.

clone_size: few
j_call: TRBJ1-1
v_call: TRBV7-2
d_call: NA
cdr3_nt: TGTGCCAGCAGCCCCAGGTTGGAGGGCACTGAAGCTTTCTTT
cdr3_aa: CASSPRLEGTEAFF

clone_size: many
j_call: TRBJ2-7
v_call: TRBV5-1
d_call: TRBD2
cdr3_nt: TGCGCCAGCAGTCGAGCGGGGGGGCTTGAGGAGCAGTACTTC
cdr3_aa: CASSRAGGLEEQYF

clone_size: NA
j_call: TRBJ1-5
v_call: TRBV19
d_call: TRBD1
cdr3_nt: TGTGCCAGTAGTATAGCGACAGGGGTGCTCAATCAGCCCCAGCATTTT
cdr3_aa: CASSIATGVLNQPQHF

clone_size: NA
j_call: TRBJ2-5
v_call: TRBV7-9
d_call: NA
cdr3_nt: TGTGCCAGCAGCTTAGAGACAGGCCAGTACTTC
cdr3_aa: CASSLETGQYF

clone_size: many
j_call: TRBJ1-6
v_call: TRBV12-3/TRBV12-4
d_call: NA
cdr3_nt: TGTGCCAGCACATTAGATCGGGATGGCTCACCCCTCCACTTT
cdr3_aa: CASTLDRDGSPLHF

clone_size: few
j_call: TRBJ2-6
v_call: TRBV12-3/TRBV12-4
d_call: TRBD1
cdr3_nt: TGTGCCAGCAGTCCAAAGGGGGCAGGCTCCCCCTCTGGGGCCAACGTCCTGACTTTC
cdr3_aa: CASSPKGAGSPSGANVLTF

clone_size: many
j_call: TRBJ2-3
v_call: TRBV7-8
d_call: TRBD1
cdr3_nt: TGTGCCAGCAGCCTACTTGAAACAGGGGCTAGCACAGATACGCAGTATTTT
cdr3_aa: CASSLLETGASTDTQYF

clone_size: few
j_call: TRBJ2-1
v_call: TRBV6-1
d_call: TRBD2
cdr3_nt: TGTGCCAGCAGGTGGGGACTAGCGGGAATCAGCGATGAGCAGTTCTTC
cdr3_aa: CASRWGLAGISDEQFF

clone_size: NA
j_call: TRBJ2-7
v_call: TRBV28
d_call: NA
cdr3_nt: TGTGCCAGCACCCGATTTCCGAGGGGGGGAAAGGCGGGAGAGCAGTACTTC
cdr3_aa: CASTRFPRGGKAGEQYF

clone_size: NA
j_call: TRBJ2-3
v_call: TRBV14
d_call: NA
cdr3_nt: TGTGCCAGCAGCCAAGAGGGGACTTTACTCAAACCCACAGATACGCAGTATTTT
cdr3_aa: CASSQEGTLLKPTDTQYF

clone_size: few
j_call: TRBJ1-4
v_call: TRBV4-3
d_call: NA
cdr3_nt: TGCGCCAGCAGCCAAGATCGAGGTCCCGAAAAACTGTTTTTT
cdr3_aa: CASSQDRGPEKLFF

clone_size: many
j_call: TRBJ1-5
v_call: TRBV7-2
d_call: NA
cdr3_nt: TGTGCCAGCAGCGCGGGAGCAATTAGCAATCAGCCCCAGCATTTT
cdr3_aa: CASSAGAISNQPQHF

clone_size: many
j_call: TRBJ2-5
v_call: TRBV28
d_call: NA
cdr3_nt: TGTGCCAGCAGTTTACCGCAGGCATCTCAAGAGACCCAGTACTTC
cdr3_aa: CASSLPQASQETQYF

clone_size: few
j_call: TRBJ2-5
v_call: TRBV6-4
d_call: NA
cdr3_nt: TGTGCCAGCAGTGCGGGCTGGGACGGGACCCAGTACTTC
cdr3_aa: CASSAGWDGTQYF

clone_size: many
j_call: TRBJ2-1
v_call: TRBV6-6
d_call: TRBD2
cdr3_nt: TGTGCCAGCAGACTGGGCCTAGCGGGGGGGGATGAGCAGTTCTTC
cdr3_aa: CASRLGLAGGDEQFF

clone_size: many
j_call: TRBJ2-5
v_call: TRBV7-2
d_call: NA
cdr3_nt: TGTGCCAGCAGCCGGGGCGCCAGACAAGAGACCCAGTACTTC
cdr3_aa: CASSRGARQETQYF

clone_size: NA
j_call: TRBJ2-5
v_call: TRBV6-2/TRBV6-3
d_call: NA
cdr3_nt: TGTGCCAGCAGTTACGGGAAGACGACGTACCAAGAGACCCAGTACTTC
cdr3_aa: CASSYGKTTYQETQYF

clone_size: many
j_call: TRBJ2-3
v_call: TRBV7-8
d_call: TRBD2
cdr3_nt: TGTGCCAGCAGCCCATGGACTAGCGGGAGGGGTACGGATACGCAGTATTTT
cdr3_aa: CASSPWTSGRGTDTQYF

clone_size: NA
j_call: TRBJ2-1
v_call: TRBV7-9
d_call: NA
cdr3_nt: TGTGCCAGCAGCCGCGGGACCCAAGTTGCTAATGAGCAGTTCTTC
cdr3_aa: CASSRGTQVANEQFF

clone_size: many
j_call: TRBJ2-1
v_call: TRBV7-3
d_call: NA
cdr3_nt: TGTGCCAGCAGCTTAACGCGCGAGAATGAGCAGTTCTTC
cdr3_aa: CASSLTRENEQFF

clone_size: NA
j_call: TRBJ2-3
v_call: TRBV7-9
d_call: TRBD2
cdr3_nt: TGTGCCAGCAGCTTACCTCTTGGGCTAGCGGGTGCTAGCACAGATACGCAGTATTTT
cdr3_aa: CASSLPLGLAGASTDTQYF

clone_size: many
j_call: TRBJ2-3
v_call: TRBV12-3/TRBV12-4
d_call: NA
cdr3_nt: TGTGCCAGCAGTTTTAACGGTGGTAAGGATACGCAGTATTTT
cdr3_aa: CASSFNGGKDTQYF

clone_size: many
j_call: TRBJ1-1
v_call: TRBV6-5
d_call: NA
cdr3_nt: TGTGCCAGCAGTTACCGCCCCCGGGGTCGGACTGAAGCTTTCTTT
cdr3_aa: CASSYRPRGRTEAFF

clone_size: NA
j_call: TRBJ2-1
v_call: TRBV29-1
d_call: TRBD2
cdr3_nt: TGCAGCTCAACTAGCGGGAGAACCTACAATGAGCAGTTCTTC
cdr3_aa: CSSTSGRTYNEQFF

clone_size: few
j_call: TRBJ1-1
v_call: TRBV5-1
d_call: NA
cdr3_nt: TGCGCCAGCAGTAGGGAGGGGACTGAAGCTTTCTTT
cdr3_aa: CASSREGTEAFF

clone_size: few
j_call: TRBJ2-5
v_call: TRBV10-3
d_call: NA
cdr3_nt: TGTGCCATCAGTGAGCGAGAGCAAGAGACCCAGTACTTC
cdr3_aa: CAISEREQETQYF

clone_size: many
j_call: TRBJ2-1
v_call: TRBV6-2/TRBV6-3
d_call: NA
cdr3_nt: TGTGCCAGCAATCCCAGTTTGAGCGGGCCCGACAATGAGCAGTTCTTC
cdr3_aa: CASNPSLSGPDNEQFF

clone_size: many
j_call: TRBJ2-4
v_call: TRBV20-1
d_call: NA
cdr3_nt: TGCAGCTTAAAGGGAAAGGGGGGAAACATTCAGTACTTC
cdr3_aa: CSLKGKGGNIQYF

clone_size: few
j_call: TRBJ2-5
v_call: TRBV28
d_call: NA
cdr3_nt: TGTGCCACGGGGACAGAGGGCAGGGGGGAAGAGACCCAGTACTTC
cdr3_aa: CATGTEGRGEETQYF

clone_size: NA
j_call: TRBJ2-5
v_call: TRBV6-2/TRBV6-3
d_call: NA
cdr3_nt: TGTGCCAGCAGTTACTCGAGGCACAAAACACCCTTCCGGGAGACCCAGTACTTC
cdr3_aa: CASSYSRHKTPFRETQYF

clone_size: many
j_call: TRBJ1-1
v_call: TRBV5-1
d_call: NA
cdr3_nt: TGCGCCAGCAGCACAAGGGGTGGAGAAAAAGCTTTCTTT
cdr3_aa: CASSTRGGEKAFF

clone_size: many
j_call: TRBJ2-7
v_call: TRBV12-3/TRBV12-4
d_call: TRBD2
cdr3_nt: TGTGCCAGCAGGCCCGGGGGGGCAGCCTACGAGCAGTACTTC
cdr3_aa: CASRPGGAAYEQYF

clone_size: few
j_call: TRBJ1-1
v_call: TRBV6-5
d_call: TRBD1
cdr3_nt: TGTGCCAGCAGTCCCGCCGACGACAGGGGGCCTTTCTTT
cdr3_aa: CASSPADDRGPFF

clone_size: few
j_call: TRBJ1-5
v_call: TRBV2
d_call: NA
cdr3_nt: TGTGCCAGCAGTGAAGCTACAGGGCGGAGGCAGCCCCAGCATTTT
cdr3_aa: CASSEATGRRQPQHF

clone_size: NA
j_call: TRBJ1-2
v_call: TRBV28
d_call: TRBD1
cdr3_nt: TGTGCCACCGAGACAGGGAGTGGCTACACCTTC
cdr3_aa: CATETGSGYTF

clone_size: many
j_call: TRBJ1-6
v_call: TRBV12-3/TRBV12-4
d_call: NA
cdr3_nt: TGTGCCAGCAGTTTAGGGGCCGGGGGTTCACCCCTCCACTTT
cdr3_aa: CASSLGAGGSPLHF

clone_size: few
j_call: TRBJ1-1
v_call: TRBV29-1
d_call: NA
cdr3_nt: TGCAGCGTTGAACCCCGGGTGGGGAACACTGAAGCTTTCTTT
cdr3_aa: CSVEPRVGNTEAFF

clone_size: many
j_call: TRBJ2-3
v_call: TRBV28
d_call: TRBD2
cdr3_nt: TGTGCCAGCCGGGAGGGCACAGATACGCAGTATTTT
cdr3_aa: CASREGTDTQYF

clone_size: NA
j_call: TRBJ2-7
v_call: TRBV23-1
d_call: NA
cdr3_nt: TGCGCCAGCAGTCAATCGGAGAACAGGGTACCCCCAAGCTCCTACGAGCAGTACTTC
cdr3_aa: CASSQSENRVPPSSYEQYF

clone_size: many
j_call: TRBJ1-5
v_call: TRBV7-2
d_call: NA
cdr3_nt: TGTGCCAGCAGCCGGGACAAAAGCAATCAGCCCCAGCATTTT
cdr3_aa: CASSRDKSNQPQHF

clone_size: NA
j_call: TRBJ2-3
v_call: TRBV20-1
d_call: NA
cdr3_nt: TGCAGTGCTAGAGAGCAGGGTTTATCGCAGTATTTT
cdr3_aa: CSAREQGLSQYF

clone_size: few
j_call: TRBJ1-1
v_call: TRBV14
d_call: NA
cdr3_nt: TGTGCCAGCAGCCAATGGGGGAAAAACACTGAAGCTTTCTTT
cdr3_aa: CASSQWGKNTEAFF

clone_size: few
j_call: TRBJ2-7
v_call: TRBV19
d_call: NA
cdr3_nt: TGTGCCAGTAGTCAAGATGTTACCTACGAGCAGTACTTC
cdr3_aa: CASSQDVTYEQYF

clone_size: NA
j_call: TRBJ2-2
v_call: TRBV3-1
d_call: NA
cdr3_nt: TGTGCCAGCAGCCAAGACGTCATCACCGGGGAGCTGTTTTTT
cdr3_aa: CASSQDVITGELFF

clone_size: many
j_call: TRBJ1-5
v_call: TRBV19
d_call: NA
cdr3_nt: TGTGCCAGTTCCTGGCAAGGGTCAGGCAATCAGCCCCAGCATTTT
cdr3_aa: CASSWQGSGNQPQHF

clone_size: many
j_call: TRBJ1-1
v_call: TRBV12-3/TRBV12-4
d_call: NA
cdr3_nt: TGTGCCAGCAGGTCCGGGACGACGACTGAAGCTTTCTTT
cdr3_aa: CASRSGTTTEAFF

clone_size: few
j_call: TRBJ2-7
v_call: TRBV29-1
d_call: NA
cdr3_nt: TGCAGCGTTGAGGGTGGGCCTAGTGCCCGGTACGAGCAGTACTTC
cdr3_aa: CSVEGGPSARYEQYF

clone_size: few
j_call: TRBJ2-5
v_call: TRBV2
d_call: TRBD2
cdr3_nt: TGTGCCAGCAGTGCGCTAGCGGGAAGAGAGACCCAGTACTTC
cdr3_aa: CASSALAGRETQYF

clone_size: few
j_call: TRBJ2-3
v_call: TRBV7-2
d_call: TRBD2
cdr3_nt: TGTGCCAGCAGCTTAGTACTCGCGGGGGGTCGAGATACGCAGTATTTT
cdr3_aa: CASSLVLAGGRDTQYF

clone_size: few
j_call: TRBJ2-3
v_call: TRBV7-3
d_call: TRBD2
cdr3_nt: TGTGCCAGCAGCCTTGGACTAGCGGGAGTCTTCACAGATACGCAGTATTTT
cdr3_aa: CASSLGLAGVFTDTQYF

clone_size: few
j_call: TRBJ1-4
v_call: TRBV28
d_call: TRBD1
cdr3_nt: TGTGCCAGCAGGGTTGTCGGAGGGGGCGGGGAAAAACTGTTTTTT
cdr3_aa: CASRVVGGGGEKLFF

clone_size: many
j_call: TRBJ2-1
v_call: TRBV11-3
d_call: TRBD2
cdr3_nt: TGTGCCAGCAGCCCAAATAGCGGGGGGTTATACAATGAGCAGTTCTTC
cdr3_aa: CASSPNSGGLYNEQFF

clone_size: many
j_call: TRBJ2-5
v_call: TRBV7-2
d_call: TRBD2
cdr3_nt: TGTGCCAGCAGCGCCGGACTAGCGGGAGGGTTAGAGACCCAGTACTTC
cdr3_aa: CASSAGLAGGLETQYF

clone_size: many
j_call: TRBJ2-7
v_call: TRBV20-1
d_call: NA
cdr3_nt: TGCAGTGCTAGCCCTGGGACCTACGAGCAGTACTTC
cdr3_aa: CSASPGTYEQYF

clone_size: many
j_call: TRBJ2-1
v_call: TRBV27
d_call: TRBD2
cdr3_nt: TGTGCCAGCAGTTTCACTAGCGTCCCCGAAGACAATGAGCAGTTCTTC
cdr3_aa: CASSFTSVPEDNEQFF

clone_size: few
j_call: TRBJ1-2
v_call: TRBV5-1
d_call: NA
cdr3_nt: TGCGCCAGCAGCTTGTACTCCGGGGATGGCTACACCTTC
cdr3_aa: CASSLYSGDGYTF

clone_size: few
j_call: TRBJ1-4
v_call: TRBV29-1
d_call: NA
cdr3_nt: TGCAGCGTTGGGAACAGTCGGGAAAAACTGTTTTTT
cdr3_aa: CSVGNSREKLFF

clone_size: few
j_call: TRBJ1-5
v_call: TRBV12-3/TRBV12-4
d_call: NA
cdr3_nt: TGTGCCAGCAGTCCCCACAGTGGTAGCAATCAGCCCCAGCATTTT
cdr3_aa: CASSPHSGSNQPQHF